Below, one T cell receptor (beta chain) is given with its context. Antigen: not known. The sample originates from a study of cytomegalovirus exposure and HLA in healthy donors. PCR used 60 Vbeta primers and 13 Jbeta primers. Sequenced by immunoSEQ multiplex PCR; TCRdb stores in-frame clones only, minus some. This sample yields around 190,000 clones, of which roughly three quarters are seen a single time; 1.6% belongs to the top ten. The CDR3 spans 15 residues. The junction had 12 bases not matched to a gene; V was cut back by 5 bases and J by 8 bases. CDR1 MRHNA and CDR2 SNTAGT come from the germline V gene. Overall study results and limits: Apart from CMV serostatus, no immune exposure information was available.

The V call is TRBV6-4, the J call TRBJ1-2, with 9 positions matching TRBD1. The source is a woman aged 45-65 years in good health and CMV-seronegative. Specimen: PBMCs. For the CDR3, the DNA is TGTGCCAGCAGTCCCGAGGACAGGGGAAGAGGGGGCTACACCTTC. This translates into CASSPEDRGRGGYTF.